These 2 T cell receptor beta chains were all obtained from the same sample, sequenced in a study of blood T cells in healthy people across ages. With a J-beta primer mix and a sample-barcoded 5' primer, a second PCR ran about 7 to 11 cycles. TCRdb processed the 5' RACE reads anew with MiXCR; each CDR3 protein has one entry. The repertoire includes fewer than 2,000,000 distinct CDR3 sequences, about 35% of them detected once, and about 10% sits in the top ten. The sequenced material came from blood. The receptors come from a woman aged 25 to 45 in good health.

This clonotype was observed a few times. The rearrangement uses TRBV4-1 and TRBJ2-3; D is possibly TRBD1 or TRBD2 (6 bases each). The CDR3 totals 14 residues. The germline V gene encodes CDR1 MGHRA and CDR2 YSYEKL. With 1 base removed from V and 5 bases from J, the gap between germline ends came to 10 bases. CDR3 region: CASSQGGAIDTQYF. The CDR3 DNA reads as TGCGCCAGCAGCCAAGGGGGGGCGATAGATACGCAGTATTTT.

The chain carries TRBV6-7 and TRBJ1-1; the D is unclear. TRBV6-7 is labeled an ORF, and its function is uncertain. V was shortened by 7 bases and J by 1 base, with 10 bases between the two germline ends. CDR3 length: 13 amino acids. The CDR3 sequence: CASTFDQNTEAFF. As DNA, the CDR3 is TGTGCCAGCACGTTCGACCAGAACACTGAAGCTTTCTTT.